These T cell receptor beta chains were read from a single sample in a study of T cell changes during pregnancy in multiple sclerosis. Clones were sequenced by immunoSEQ multiplex PCR, and TCRdb holds only the in-frame ones, with some missing. The sample records more than 65,000 clones, about 90% being singletons. Sequenced material: peripheral blood, taken in the first trimester of pregnancy. The receptors shown here come from a female donor with multiple sclerosis, enrolled in a pregnancy study. The CDR3 runs from the conserved cysteine through the conserved F or W. The order of the fields is J gene, clone size, D gene, V gene, CDR3 protein, CDR3 DNA. A D gene is named only where the DNA matches it firmly. A row's size may be missing; if present it is once, few, many or a size class.

>TRBJ2-2|.|.|TRBV6-6
CASSYGPTGELFF
TGTGCCAGCAGTTACGGGCCGACCGGGGAGCTGTTTTTT
>TRBJ2-1|.|.|TRBV29-1
CSVESVYNEQFF
TGCAGCGTTGAGTCCGTTTACAATGAGCAGTTCTTC
>TRBJ1-4|once|TRBD1|TRBV9
CASSVGQGANEKLFF
TGTGCCAGCAGCGTAGGTCAGGGGGCTAATGAAAAACTGTTTTTT
>TRBJ2-3|once|.|TRBV5-1
CASSPGGDTQYF
TGCGCCAGCAGCCCGGGCGGGGATACGCAGTATTTT
>TRBJ1-4|.|.|TRBV19
CASSGQSATNEKLFF
TGTGCCAGTAGTGGACAGAGTGCAACTAATGAAAAACTGTTTTTT
>TRBJ1-2|.|TRBD1|TRBV6-5
CASSQDRAPYGYTF
TGTGCCAGCAGTCAAGACAGGGCCCCTTATGGCTACACCTTC
>TRBJ2-1|.|.|TRBV2
CASSVQSGVSFF
TGTGCCAGCAGCGTACAATCAGGGGTTTCGTTCTTC
>TRBJ2-6|.|.|TRBV5-8
CASSSRLNSGANVLTF
TGTGCCAGCAGCTCCCGACTGAACTCTGGGGCCAACGTCCTGACTTTC
>TRBJ1-4|.|TRBD1|TRBV7-9
CASSFGTGFEKLFF
TGTGCCAGCAGCTTCGGGACAGGGTTTGAAAAACTGTTTTTT
>TRBJ1-5|.|.|TRBV2
CASRGLGQPQHF
TGTGCCAGCAGGGGGCTTGGTCAGCCCCAGCATTTT
>TRBJ1-5|.|.|TRBV2
CASSDRRQYQPQHF
TGTGCCAGCAGTGACAGAAGACAGTATCAGCCCCAGCATTTT
>TRBJ2-1|.|.|TRBV5-5
CASSPRVYNEQFF
TGTGCCAGCAGCCCCAGGGTGTACAATGAGCAGTTCTTC
>TRBJ2-7|.|.|TRBV7-9
CASSLVGPRQGEQYF
TGTGCCAGCAGCTTAGTGGGGCCTCGACAAGGCGAGCAGTACTTC
>TRBJ2-1|.|.|TRBV6-1
CASSEQGYNEQFF
TGTGCCAGCAGTGAACAGGGCTACAATGAGCAGTTCTTC
>TRBJ1-2|.|TRBD1|TRBV29-1
CSVDRRDREGYGYTF
TGCAGCGTTGACCGTCGGGACAGGGAAGGATATGGCTACACCTTC
>TRBJ1-1|few|.|TRBV6-1
CASSEVSNTEAFF
TGTGCCAGCAGTGAAGTCTCGAACACTGAAGCTTTCTTT
>TRBJ2-1|.|.|TRBV2
CASSEQRGNNEQFF
TGTGCCAGCAGTGAACAAAGAGGTAACAATGAGCAGTTCTTC
>TRBJ1-6|.|TRBD1|TRBV19
CASSTLRDRGSPLHF
TGTGCCAGTAGTACCTTACGGGACAGGGGGTCACCCCTCCACTTT
>TRBJ1-5|few|.|TRBV6-1
CATTSLQGSNQPQHF
TGTGCCACTACTTCTCTACAGGGTAGCAATCAGCCCCAGCATTTT
>TRBJ2-7|.|.|TRBV9
CASSASAHFSYEQYF
TGTGCCAGCAGCGCATCAGCGCATTTCTCCTACGAGCAGTACTTC
>TRBJ1-5|few|TRBD1|TRBV11-2
CASSLGQGANQPQHF
TGTGCCAGCAGCTTAGGACAGGGTGCCAATCAGCCCCAGCATTTT
>TRBJ1-1|.|TRBD1|TRBV7-9
CASSLALDAGGGTEAFF
TGTGCCAGCAGCTTAGCCTTGGATGCAGGGGGCGGCACTGAAGCTTTCTTT
>TRBJ2-3|.|.|TRBV27
CASSPPGGTQYF
TGTGCCAGCAGCCCCCCCGGTGGTACGCAGTATTTT